A single sample gave rise to the 8 T cell receptor beta chains below, sequenced in a study of CD8 T cells in Susac syndrome. With random hexamers, roughly 0.45 to 1 ug RNA was reverse transcribed. MiXCR was run by TCRdb on the immunoSEQ multiplex PCR reads, yielding one entry per CDR3 protein. The repertoire holds tens of thousands of distinct CDR3 sequences, with over 85% as singletons. Sequenced input: CD8+ T cells from PBMCs. The receptors were sampled from a human donor with multiple sclerosis.

This chain connects TRBV19 to TRBJ2-7, with TRBD1 matching over 9 bases. J was trimmed by 4 bases and V by 5 bases; bases with no gene match: 6. The V gene's germline CDR1 is LNHDA and CDR2 SQIVND (reference sequence). The CDR3 runs 14 residues. This chain's CDR3 is CASSLGQGQYEQYF. The CDR3 region has the DNA TGTGCCAGTAGTCTGGGACAGGGCCAGTACGAGCAGTACTTC.

This rearrangement joins TRBV28 to TRBJ1-1; perhaps TRBD1 as D (6 bases). Per germline, CDR1 MDHEN and CDR2 SYDVKM. The CDR3 consists of 16 residues. The germline V and J ends were trimmed by 3 bases and 0 bases, with 14 bases remaining between them. CDR3 region: CASSFWGLRMNTEAFF. The CDR3 DNA is TGTGCCAGCAGTTTCTGGGGGCTGCGCATGAACACTGAAGCTTTCTTT. Using reference TRBV28 and TRBJ1-1 for the parts outside the CDR3, the full variable domain is DVKVTQSSRYLVKRTGEKVFLECVQDMDHENMFWYRQDPGLGLRLIYFSYDVKMKEKGDIPEGYSVSREKKERFSLILESASTNQTSMYLCASSFWGLRMNTEAFFGQGTRLTVV.

The rearrangement uses TRBV29-1 and TRBJ2-7; 9 bases are shared with TRBD1. Germline trimming cut 7 bases from V and 5 bases from J; bases unmatched to any gene: 6. The germline gives CDR1 SQVTM, CDR2 ANQGSEA. This CDR3 has 12 amino acids. DNA of the CDR3: TGCAGCGCCGGACAGGGGAGGGACGAGCAGTACTTC. The encoded protein is CSAGQGRDEQYF.

The genes are TRBV27 and TRBJ2-7; 10 nucleotides align to TRBD2. V lost 2 bases and J lost 2; bases outside the gene matches: 3. CDR1 is MNHEY, CDR2 SMNVEV, per germline (reference sequence). This CDR3 contains 15 residues. CDR3 nucleotides: TGTGCCAGCAGTTTAACTAGCGGGGTAACCTACGAGCAGTACTTC. Amino acid sequence: CASSLTSGVTYEQYF.

CDR3 sequence reads: CASSEQGGSTEAFF. The CDR3 DNA follows: TGTGCCAGCAGTGAACAGGGTGGGTCCACTGAAGCTTTCTTT. The rearrangement links TRBV25-1 to TRBJ1-1; maybe TRBD1 (5 bases). The V and J ends lost 2 bases and 4 bases respectively, with 11 bases between them. Germline CDR1 reads MGHDK; CDR2 reads SYGVNS. The CDR3 is 14 residues long.

The chain joins TRBV6-1 to TRBJ2-7, with D tentatively TRBD1 (6 bases). Trimming removed 4 bases at V and 3 bases at J, with 13 bases between. Per the germline V gene, CDR1 is MNHNS and CDR2 is SASEGT. The CDR3 length is 14 residues. The CDR3 reads CASSARQDLYEQYF. The CDR3 bases are TGTGCCAGCAGTGCACGACAGGATCTCTACGAGCAGTACTTC.

This clonotype has just one count. The rearrangement joins TRBV19 to TRBJ1-2; no clear D. The germline V and J ends were trimmed by 5 bases and 0 bases, with 10 bases remaining between them. The CDR3 is made up of 14 amino acids. Germline loops: CDR1 LNHDA, CDR2 SQIVND (reference sequence). The CDR3, as DNA: TGTGCCAGTAGTCAAGCCGCTACTAACTATGGCTACACCTTC. It yields the protein CASSQAATNYGYTF.

The CDR3: CASSPTGASGANVLTF. The CDR3 region has the DNA TGTGCCAGCAGCCCTACAGGCGCCTCTGGGGCCAACGTCCTGACTTTC. The chain carries TRBV13 and TRBJ2-6; maybe TRBD1 (5 bases). CDR1 is PRHDT, CDR2 FYEKMQ, per germline (reference sequence). V lost 5 bases and J 0 bases, leaving 11 bases between the germline ends. The CDR3 runs to 16 residues.